This T cell receptor beta chain is drawn from a study of T cells in Graves' hyperthyroidism and ophthalmopathy. There were TCR beta CDR3 regions amplified from RNA transcripts. With the HTBI primer set, the TCR CDR3 went through a first round of RT-PCR. TCRdb re-called the multiplex PCR reads with MiXCR, one entry per CDR3 protein. The sample includes under 350,000 distinct CDR3 sequences, approximately 15% of them seen just once. With respect to this clonotype: A much larger clone sits a single nucleotide away, making a read error possible.

CDR1 LGHDT and CDR2 YNNKEL come from the germline V gene (reference sequence). The CDR3 totals 14 residues. The source of this sequence is a woman aged 60-70 years with Graves' ophthalmopathy. Specimen: blood. V usage is TRBV3-1 and J usage is TRBJ2-3; unclear D gene. As DNA, the CDR3 is TGTGCCGGCAGCCAAACGATGTTTTCAGATACGCAGTATTTT. Amino acid sequence: CAGSQTMFSDTQYF.